This T cell receptor beta chain was documented in a study of Ad26.COV2.S vaccination and SARS-CoV-2 variants. Study information: Trial arm assignment for the donor was COV1001 Ad26.COV2.S. Intramuscular Ad26.COV2.S doses were given once or twice, 56 days apart.

Treatment meaning: around 19 received Ad26.COV2.S at low or high dose, single or two shots; roughly five received placebo; per-sample allocation not given. Day 63 after the first injection of vaccine or placebo was the sampling time. The V segment lost 3 bases and the J segment 1 base; nucleotides outside the gene matches: 12. CDR1 is WNHNN, CDR2 SYGVQD, per germline (reference sequence). This CDR3 contains 19 residues. Measured with immunoSEQ multiplex PCR; TCRdb has only the in-frame clones, and not every one. The data hold 430,000 or so clones, with 75% to 95% observed a single time. As for this clone: Its antigen is not identified.

Study observations and caveats: The study found higher spike-specific TCR breadth in vaccine than placebo recipients.

This clonotype was sampled from a person between 18 and 65 years old who received the Ad26.COV2.S COVID-19 vaccine or a placebo. This chain connects TRBV10-1 to TRBJ2-2, with 9 nucleotides matching TRBD2. This specimen consisted of peripheral blood, obtained in a trial of Ad26.COV2.S vaccine versus placebo. CDR3 in amino acids: CASSDVRSSSGENTGELFF. The CDR3 nucleotides are TGCGCCAGCAGTGACGTCCGGTCGTCTAGCGGGGAGAACACCGGGGAGCTGTTTTTT.